Listed below are T cell receptor beta chains from one sample, sequenced in a study of CD8 T cells in Susac syndrome. TCRdb independently ran MiXCR on the immunoSEQ multiplex PCR reads; one entry per CDR3 protein. The sample shows 190,000 or so distinct CDR3 sequences, 95% of them seen only once. Sample: CD4+ T cells from PBMCs. The receptor set was obtained from a human donor with multiple sclerosis. The CDR3 runs from the conserved cysteine through the conserved F or W. The D gene is left open where the match is weak. Clone size is not always given. Where it is, it says once, few, many or a class for expanded clones.

j_call	clone_size	d_call	v_call	cdr3_nt	cdr3_aa
TRBJ1-1	once	TRBD1	TRBV29-1	TGCAGCGCGGGGACAGGGGGCTACACTGAAGCTTTCTTT	CSAGTGGYTEAFF
TRBJ1-1	NA	NA	TRBV7-2	TGTGCCAGCAGCTTAGGATTTCGTGAAGCTTTCTTT	CASSLGFREAFF
TRBJ2-7	NA	TRBD1	TRBV9	TGTGCCAGCAGCGTCGGACAGGGATTTGGCGAGCAGTACTTC	CASSVGQGFGEQYF
TRBJ2-4	once	NA	TRBV6-2/TRBV6-3	TGTGCCAGCAGTGGGTCCGAGAGAGGCATTCAGTACTTC	CASSGSERGIQYF
TRBJ1-2	NA	NA	TRBV5-1	TGCGCCAGCGGACCGGGCAGCGAGGACTATGGCTACACCTTC	CASGPGSEDYGYTF
TRBJ2-1	once	TRBD2	TRBV12-3/TRBV12-4	TGTGCCAGCAGTTTGTTTAGCGGGGGGCTCAATGAGCAGTTCTTC	CASSLFSGGLNEQFF
TRBJ2-1	NA	TRBD2	TRBV2	TGTGCCAGCAGTCGGAGACTAGCGGGGAGCTCCTACAATGAGCAGTTCTTC	CASSRRLAGSSYNEQFF
TRBJ1-2	NA	TRBD1	TRBV29-1	TGCAGCGTTGCAGGGGGGGCCTATGGCTACACCTTC	CSVAGGAYGYTF
TRBJ2-1	NA	TRBD1	TRBV30	TGTGCCTGGAGTGTACGAACCGGGACAGGGCACTACAATGAGCAGTTCTTC	CAWSVRTGTGHYNEQFF
TRBJ2-3	NA	TRBD1	TRBV6-5	TGTGCCAGCAGTCGGGACAGTTACACAGATACGCAGTATTTT	CASSRDSYTDTQYF